The 26 T cell receptor beta chains in this list originate from one sample, sequenced in a study of blood T cell repertoires in COVID-19 (dated by TCRdb to about 2020). Preparation of the library involved the immunoSEQ multiplex PCR assay. TCRdb limited this immuneACCESS table to in-frame rearrangements with V and J called. A share of clones is missing; checked studies link under half to unresolved V genes, and the rest is unexplained. Present in this sample are a few hundred thousand clones, over 75% of which were seen just once. The ten largest make up 15% to 20% of the sample. What was sequenced was peripheral blood. The source is a man in his forties or fifties with COVID-19, enrolled during active disease.

The sample holds a few counts of this clone. This CDR3 is CASSSETGTGVVHF. Written as DNA, the CDR3 is TGTGCCAGCAGTTCCGAGACCGGGACAGGGGTTGTCCACTTT. The rearrangement joins TRBV6-5 to TRBJ1-6; 10 positions agree with TRBD1. The CDR3 extends over 14 amino acids. The ends lost 4 bases at V and 17 bases at J; junction bases unmatched: 11. Germline CDR1 and CDR2: MNHEY and SVGAGI.

The rearrangement joins TRBV28 to TRBJ1-5, with TRBD1 identical over 8 bases. This CDR3 is 14 amino acids long. Per the germline V gene, CDR1 is MDHEN and CDR2 is SYDVKM. The trim removed 5 bases at V and 1 base at J, leaving 1 base unmatched. The chain's CDR3 is CASSRQGSNQPQHF. Written as DNA, the CDR3 is TGTGCCAGCAGTCGACAGGGGAGCAATCAGCCCCAGCATTTT.

V and J are TRBV24-1 and TRBJ2-7, with 7 bases aligning to TRBD1. Trimming removed 1 base from V and 2 bases from J; junction bases left unmatched: 10. CDR1 KGHDR and CDR2 SFDVKD come from the germline V gene. The CDR3 length is 17 residues. The CDR3 region is CATSDFPGTVDPYEQYF. CDR3 nucleotides: TGTGCCACCAGTGATTTCCCCGGGACAGTTGACCCCTACGAGCAGTACTTC.

This sequence joins TRBV7-9 and TRBJ2-1; 7 bases map to TRBD1. J lost 6 bases, V lost 1 base, and 3 bases had no gene match. This CDR3 spans 14 amino acids. Germline V gives CDR1 SEHNR, CDR2 FQNEAQ (reference sequence). The CDR3 sequence: CASSLGGTVNEQFF. In nucleotides, the CDR3 is TGTGCCAGCAGCTTAGGGGGGACAGTCAATGAGCAGTTCTTC.

V and J are TRBV7-6 and TRBJ2-3; D possibly corresponds to TRBD2 (5 bases). Trimming removed 4 bases from V and 7 bases from J, with 12 bases in between. CDR3 size: 13 residues. CDR1 is SGHVS and CDR2 is FNYEAQ in the germline V gene. The CDR3 bases are TGTGCCAGCAGCTCCCTGGTCGGGAATACGCAGTATTTT. It specifies CASSSLVGNTQYF.

The chain recombines TRBV5-4 with TRBJ2-7; 13 bases match TRBD2. From germline, CDR1 is SGHNT and CDR2 YYREEE (reference sequence). After removal of 0 bases from V and 2 bases from J, the junction contained 14 bases not matched to a gene. The CDR3 totals 20 residues. The CDR3 DNA is TGTGCCAGCAGCTTGGCCGGGACTAGCGGGGTGAAACACCACACCTACGAGCAGTACTTC. Translated, it gives CASSLAGTSGVKHHTYEQYF.

The chain joins TRBV6-5 to TRBJ1-1; 7 bases map to TRBD1. This CDR3 is built from 14 residues. From germline, CDR1 is MNHEY and CDR2 SVGAGI. V shed 4 bases and J 2 bases; nucleotides not matched to a gene: 4. The CDR3 loop is CASSSGTANTEAFF. CDR3 bases: TGTGCCAGCAGTTCGGGGACAGCTAACACTGAAGCTTTCTTT.

The rearrangement joins TRBV5-1 to TRBJ2-5; D might be TRBD2 (6 bases). The germline V gene encodes CDR1 SGHRS and CDR2 YFSETQ. V lost 3 bases, J lost 5 bases, and 32 bases lay in between. The CDR3 loop spans 20 amino acids. DNA of the CDR3: TGCGCCAGCAGCTCCCGGGGCGGACCCCAACGGAGGGAATTTGGGGAGACCCAGTACTTC. It yields the protein CASSSRGGPQRREFGETQYF.

The chain links TRBV7-2 to TRBJ1-4; 7 bases match TRBD1. Trimming at V came to 5 bases and at J to 4 bases, leaving 10 bases not matched to a gene. This CDR3 is 16 amino acids long. Germline V gene lookup returns CDR1 SGHTA and CDR2 FQGNSA. As DNA, the CDR3 is TGTGCCAGCAGCCCCCGAGGGGGCAGGGTTAATGAAAAACTGTTTTTT. The encoded protein is CASSPRGGRVNEKLFF. The whole variable domain, remainder taken from reference TRBV7-2 and TRBJ1-4, is GAGVSQSPSNKVTEKGKDVELRCDPISGHTALYWYRQSLGQGLEFLIYFQGNSAPDKSGLPSDRFSAERTGGSVSTLTIQRTQQEDSAVYLCASSPRGGRVNEKLFFGSGTQLSVL.

This clone has just a few counts. The chain links TRBV7-9 to TRBJ2-3; perhaps TRBD2 as D (6 bases). The CDR3 is 18 amino acids. V gave up 1 base and J gave up 3 bases, with 20 bases separating them. The V gene's germline CDR1 is SEHNR and CDR2 FQNEAQ (reference sequence). For the CDR3, the DNA is TGTGCCAGCAGCTTAGGCCGGGGCGGGGATGTAGATACAGATACGCAGTATTTT. This sequence encodes CASSLGRGGDVDTDTQYF.

The chain carries TRBV2 and TRBJ2-4; possibly TRBD2 for D (5 bases). CDR1 and CDR2 (germline): SNHLY, FYNNEI. There are 14 residues in the CDR3. V lost 7 bases and J 3 bases, leaving 13 bases between the germline ends. The CDR3: CASIEGQNKNIQYF. In nucleotides, the CDR3 is TGTGCCAGCATTGAGGGCCAAAACAAAAACATTCAGTACTTC.

This sequence joins TRBV19 and TRBJ1-5; no firm D call. Germline CDR1 LNHDA, CDR2 SQIVND (reference sequence). Deletions cut 5 bases from V and 5 bases from J, with 10 bases between. The CDR3 is 13 residues long. CDR3 amino acids: CASSLMEYQPQHF. The DNA of the CDR3 is TGTGCCAGTAGTCTGATGGAGTATCAGCCCCAGCATTTT.

The V gene is TRBV5-1, the J gene TRBJ2-2, with a weak D call TRBD1 (7 bases). The CDR3 extends over 15 amino acids. V lost 7 bases to trimming and J lost 1 base, with 14 bases between them. Germline assignment: CDR1 SGHRS and CDR2 YFSETQ. The CDR3 loop reads CASEEGQKNTGELFF. The CDR3 nucleotides are TGCGCCAGCGAGGAGGGACAGAAGAACACCGGGGAGCTGTTTTTT.

The chain combines TRBV12-3 or TRBV12-4 with TRBJ2-2; the D is unclear. This CDR3 region has 11 residues. The V gene lost 6 bases and the J gene lost 7 bases, with 6 bases spanning the gap. The CDR3 loop is CASSPVGELFF. CDR3 sequence (DNA): TGTGCCAGCAGCCCGGTCGGGGAGCTGTTTTTT.

This chain connects TRBV19 to TRBJ2-1, with D maybe TRBD1 (6 bases). Germline V CDR1 and CDR2: LNHDA, SQIVND (reference sequence). V shed 1 base and J shed 6 bases, with 16 bases lying between them. The CDR3 covers 16 residues. DNA for the CDR3: TGTGCCAGTAGTATAGTGGCAGGGGACGGGTTCAATGAGCAGTTCTTC. It specifies CASSIVAGDGFNEQFF.

The V gene is TRBV5-5, the J gene TRBJ2-1; maybe TRBD2 (5 bases). CDR1 is SGHKS, CDR2 YYEKEE, per germline (reference sequence). Between the trimmed V and J ends, which lost 7 bases and 2 bases, there was a span of 13 bases. This CDR3 is built from 14 residues. CDR3 coding DNA: TGTGCCAGCGACTGGGCGGGTACCTACAATGAGCAGTTCTTC. Translated, it gives CASDWAGTYNEQFF.

This chain connects TRBV6-4 to TRBJ1-5, with no clear D. Looked up from germline, CDR1 is MRHNA and CDR2 is SNTAGT. Trimming pared 4 bases from V and 7 bases from J, leaving 11 bases between. This CDR3 is built from 13 residues. In nucleotides, the CDR3 is TGTGCCAGCAGTGCGCAGGCAGACCAGCCCCAGCATTTT. Its translation is CASSAQADQPQHF.

This clone was seen once. The sample has other DNA sequences that encode this CDR3 too. The CDR3 sequence: CASSLAGGLDAGELFF. The CDR3 nucleotides read TGTGCCAGCAGCTTGGCAGGCGGGCTGGACGCCGGGGAGCTGTTTTTT. The chain combines TRBV5-6 with TRBJ2-2, with D possibly matching TRBD2 (5 bases). The CDR3 consists of 16 residues. The V gene lost 0 bases and the J gene lost 6 bases, with 15 bases spanning the gap. CDR1 SGHDT and CDR2 YYEEEE come from the germline V gene.

The chain links TRBV7-3 to TRBJ2-1; no clear D gene. Germline V gene sequence: CDR1 SGHTA, CDR2 FQGTGA. The CDR3 is made up of 15 amino acids. Trimming shortened V by 4 bases and J by 1 base, and 11 bases separated the two germline ends. The CDR3 DNA is TGTGCCAGCAGCTCCTCTAGTGGGTCCTACAATGAGCAGTTCTTC. Residues: CASSSSSGSYNEQFF.

V is TRBV6-5 and J is TRBJ2-3, with TRBD1 as a possible D gene (5 bases). Germline lookup yields CDR1 MNHEY and CDR2 SVGAGI. With 2 bases removed from V and 2 bases from J, the gap between germline ends came to 8 bases. The length of the CDR3 is 14 residues. In DNA form, the CDR3 reads TGTGCCAGCAGTTACAGGGGCGTCACAGATACGCAGTATTTT. Translating it yields CASSYRGVTDTQYF.

The J gene is TRBJ1-5, the V gene TRBV11-2; D unresolved. Germline V CDR1 and CDR2: SGHAT, FQNNGV. The CDR3 extends over 12 amino acids. The V end lost 6 bases, the J end lost 6 bases, and 9 bases lay between the germline ends. The CDR3 bases are TGTGCCAGCAGTGAGGGAACTCAGCCCCAGCATTTT. Protein product: CASSEGTQPQHF.

The chain combines TRBV5-1 with TRBJ2-5, with 10 bases that match TRBD2. The CDR3 covers 16 residues. The V and J ends lost 7 bases and 2 bases, in that order; junction bases with no gene match: 11. The V gene's germline CDR1 is SGHRS and CDR2 YFSETQ. CDR3 sequence (DNA): TGCGCCAGCTCGACCGCTAGCGGGGGACCTCAAGAGACCCAGTACTTC. Residues: CASSTASGGPQETQYF.

The chain uses TRBV2 and TRBJ1-4; D gene ambiguous. Trimming shortened V by 6 bases and J by 0 bases, and 8 bases separated the two germline ends. The CDR3 is 14 residues long. Germline CDR1 reads SNHLY; CDR2 reads FYNNEI. The CDR3 sequence is CASSPSTTNEKLFF. The CDR3, as DNA: TGTGCCAGCAGCCCTTCTACAACTAATGAAAAACTGTTTTTT. Complete variable domain (other parts from reference TRBV2 and TRBJ1-4): EPEVTQTPSHQVTQMGQEVILRCVPISNHLYFYWYRQILGQKVEFLVSFYNNEISEKSEIFDDQFSVERPDGSNFTLKIRSTKLEDSAMYFCASSPSTTNEKLFFGSGTQLSVL.

This clone was seen a handful of times. V is TRBV29-1 and J is TRBJ2-7; D call uncertain. Per germline, CDR1 SQVTM and CDR2 ANQGSEA. This CDR3 region has 14 residues. V was shortened by 1 base and J by 6 bases, with 16 bases between the two germline ends. This CDR3 is CSVEVGFPAVEQYF. The CDR3 DNA sequence: TGCAGCGTTGAAGTTGGTTTCCCGGCGGTCGAGCAGTACTTC.

This clone was seen repeatedly, ten times or more. The rearrangement links TRBV10-2 to TRBJ2-7, with 8 bases matching TRBD2. The CDR3 runs to 15 residues. The germline V gene has CDR1 WSHSY and CDR2 SAAADI. The J segment lost 2 bases and the V segment lost 4 bases, leaving 7 bases of the junction unmatched. The CDR3 sequence: CASSGGLAPTYEQYF. CDR3 nucleotides: TGCGCCAGCAGTGGAGGACTAGCTCCAACCTACGAGCAGTACTTC.

The rearrangement links TRBV5-1 to TRBJ2-2, with 11 bases aligning to TRBD2. Germline V CDR1 and CDR2: SGHRS, YFSETQ. The ends lost 3 bases at V and 3 bases at J; junction bases unmatched: 4. CDR3 length: 16 amino acids. CDR3 DNA sequence: TGCGCCAGCAGCTCCGGGACTAGCGGATACACCGGGGAGCTGTTTTTT. Its translation is CASSSGTSGYTGELFF.